The 7 T cell receptor beta chains presented below share a single source sample, sequenced in a study of T cells in Graves' hyperthyroidism and ophthalmopathy. RNA transcripts served as the template for amplifying TCR beta CDR3 regions. Researchers ran a first-round RT-PCR on the TCR CDR3 using the HTBI primer set. TCRdb itself ran the multiplex PCR reads through MiXCR, one entry per CDR3 protein. Of some 570,000 distinct CDR3 sequences listed, 13% to 15% are singletons. Sequenced input: blood. These receptors all stem from a woman aged 18-29 years with Graves' ophthalmopathy.

This clonotype was detected many times. This chain uses TRBV12-3 or TRBV12-4 with TRBJ2-3; 13 bases align to TRBD2. The junction had 10 bases not matched to a gene; V was cut back by 4 bases and J by 0 bases. The CDR3 totals 19 residues. The CDR3 reads CASSSPLAGGYTSTDTQYF. DNA for the CDR3: TGTGCCAGCAGTTCCCCACTAGCGGGAGGGTATACGAGCACAGATACGCAGTATTTT.

This sequence joins TRBV6-1 and TRBJ1-1; 8 bases are shared with TRBD1. The CDR3 spans 14 residues. Germline V lookup: CDR1 MNHNS, CDR2 SASEGT. The junction had 12 bases not matched to a gene; V was cut back by 6 bases and J by 9 bases. CDR3 in amino acids: CASSRGQEGVQAFF. CDR3 DNA: TGTGCCAGCAGCCGGGGACAGGAGGGGGTCCAAGCTTTCTTT.

The rearrangement uses TRBV7-9 and TRBJ2-3; 13 bases line up with TRBD2. CDR3 length equals 19 residues. In germline, CDR1 is SEHNR, CDR2 FQNEAQ (reference sequence). V shed 3 bases and J 0 bases; nucleotides not matched to a gene: 9. CDR3 bases: TGTGCCAGCAGCTTCTTGGGACTAGCGGGAAGCCCTAGCACAGATACGCAGTATTTT. This sequence encodes CASSFLGLAGSPSTDTQYF. The full variable domain, with the rest looked up from reference TRBV7-9 and TRBJ2-3, is DTGVSQNPRHKITKRGQNVTFRCDPISEHNRLYWYRQTLGQGPEFLTYFQNEAQLEKSRLLSDRFSAERPKGSFSTLEIQRTEQGDSAMYLCASSFLGLAGSPSTDTQYFGPGTRLTVL.

This rearrangement joins TRBV5-4 to TRBJ2-5, with 7 bases identical to TRBD2. The germline V gene encodes CDR1 SGHNT and CDR2 YYREEE (reference sequence). Germline trimming cut 0 bases from V and 0 bases from J; bases unmatched to any gene: 5. The CDR3 length is 16 residues. The CDR3 region is CASSLGLGGYQETQYF. CDR3 in DNA: TGTGCCAGCAGCTTGGGTCTGGGGGGGTACCAAGAGACCCAGTACTTC.

This chain connects TRBV9 to TRBJ1-3; D gene unclear. Germline V CDR1 and CDR2: SGDLS, YYNGEE. V was shortened by 0 bases and J by 0 bases, with 10 bases between the two germline ends. This CDR3 contains 16 residues. CDR3 bases: TGTGCCAGCAGCGTAGCTAGCAGAAACTCTGGAAACACCATATATTTT. Encoded protein: CASSVASRNSGNTIYF.

This clonotype was picked up a small number of times. The gene calls are TRBV29-1 and TRBJ1-1, with D perhaps matching TRBD1 (6 bases). This CDR3 spans 13 amino acids. Trimming left V 5 bases short and J 0 bases short, with 10 bases between. The germline gives CDR1 SQVTM, CDR2 ANQGSEA. The DNA for the CDR3 is TGCAGCGTTCAGGGACAAATGAACACTGAAGCTTTCTTT. Translated: CSVQGQMNTEAFF.

This clonotype was seen at least ten times. CDR3 sequence reads: CASSLGGLSSYNEQFF. In DNA form, the CDR3 reads TGTGCCAGCAGCTTGGGGGGGCTTAGCTCCTACAATGAGCAGTTCTTC. The V and J genes are TRBV5-5 and TRBJ2-1, with a possible D match to TRBD1 (6 bases). Trimming removed 0 bases at V and 0 bases at J, with 10 bases between. Germline V gene sequence: CDR1 SGHKS, CDR2 YYEKEE (reference sequence). The CDR3 covers 16 residues.